Following are 20 T cell receptor beta chains from one sample sequenced in a study of siplizumab effects on memory and regulatory T cells. Sequencing was performed with immunoSEQ multiplex PCR; in TCRdb, only in-frame clones are kept and a portion is missing. The data show about 110,000 clones, around 90% seen once. Source material: Tregs sorted from blood. The receptors derive from a human donor in good health.

This chain uses TRBV5-1 with TRBJ1-2, with D possibly being TRBD1 (6 bases). CDR1 is SGHRS, CDR2 YFSETQ, per germline. CDR3 size: 12 residues. V lost 4 bases, J lost 8 bases, and 12 bases lay in between. The CDR3 is CASSMDRGGYTF. The CDR3 DNA reads as TGCGCCAGCAGCATGGACAGAGGCGGCTACACCTTC.

This CDR3 is CASSPARGDGYTF. The DNA for the CDR3 is TGTGCCAGCTCACCGGCGAGGGGCGATGGCTACACCTTC. The chain is built from TRBV18 and TRBJ1-2, with a possible D match to TRBD1 (5 bases). The CDR3 has 13 amino acids. CDR1 KGHSH and CDR2 LQKENI come from the germline V gene. V lost 3 bases to trimming and J lost 6 bases, with 11 bases between them.

The chain couples TRBV5-1 to TRBJ1-2, with a possible D match to TRBD1 (5 bases). The CDR3 has 12 amino acids. V lost 7 bases, J lost 5 bases, and 12 bases lay in between. CDR1 is SGHRS, CDR2 YFSETQ, per germline. CDR3 bases: TGCGCCAGCTCGGAGGGGTCGTATGGCTACACCTTC. It encodes CASSEGSYGYTF.

The V and J genes are TRBV6-1 and TRBJ2-6; D is possibly TRBD1 (6 bases). In germline, CDR1 is MNHNS, CDR2 SASEGT. This CDR3 comprises 18 residues. Trimming pared 2 bases from V and 2 bases from J, leaving 16 bases between. The CDR3: CASSEMGPGVAGANVLTF. In DNA form, the CDR3 reads TGTGCCAGCAGTGAAATGGGCCCAGGGGTGGCTGGGGCCAACGTCCTGACTTTC.

V and J are TRBV6-1 and TRBJ2-1, with no clear D. Germline V gives CDR1 MNHNS, CDR2 SASEGT. Between the trimmed V and J ends, which lost 7 bases and 6 bases, there was a span of 10 bases. This CDR3 comprises 12 residues. The chain's CDR3 is CASTEKFNEQFF. Here the CDR3 DNA reads TGTGCCAGCACCGAAAAGTTCAATGAGCAGTTCTTC.

The gene calls are TRBV19 and TRBJ1-5; a possible D gene is TRBD1 (6 bases). Germline V CDR1 and CDR2: LNHDA, SQIVND (reference sequence). With 10 bases removed from V and 4 bases from J, the gap between germline ends came to 23 bases. The CDR3 loop spans 16 amino acids. The CDR3 DNA is TGTGCCACCTCCGCCTGGGGGCAGGGAGGGAATCAGCCCCAGCATTTT. This sequence encodes CATSAWGQGGNQPQHF.

V is TRBV5-1 and J is TRBJ1-1; D call uncertain. The V gene's germline CDR1 is SGHRS and CDR2 YFSETQ. Trimming cost V 4 bases and J 1 base, with 11 bases left between them. The CDR3 runs to 14 residues. In DNA, the CDR3 is TGCGCCAGCAGCCCCTACGCGGGGAACACTGAAGCTTTCTTT. This translates into CASSPYAGNTEAFF.

The chain carries TRBV7-9 and TRBJ1-2, with D tentatively TRBD1 (5 bases). Germline lookup yields CDR1 SEHNR and CDR2 FQNEAQ (reference sequence). The CDR3 length is 16 residues. Trimming took 2 bases from V and 4 from J, leaving 17 bases between them. This chain's CDR3 is CASSLTLYGGFYGYTF. CDR3 nucleotides: TGTGCCAGCAGCTTAACCCTGTATGGGGGATTCTATGGCTACACCTTC.

This clone is a singleton in its sample. The V gene is TRBV7-9, the J gene TRBJ1-3; D is unresolved. The CDR3 totals 14 residues. The germline gives CDR1 SEHNR, CDR2 FQNEAQ (reference sequence). V gave up 3 bases and J gave up 0 bases, with 6 bases separating them. The CDR3, as DNA: TGTGCCAGCAGCTTCGCTTCCTCTGGAAACACCATATATTTT. It encodes CASSFASSGNTIYF.

This sequence joins TRBV7-2 and TRBJ1-5; 8 bases match TRBD1. V dropped 5 bases and J dropped 6; count of bases not matched to a gene: 3. CDR3 length equals 13 residues. CDR1 SGHTA and CDR2 FQGNSA come from the germline V gene. CDR3 in DNA: TGTGCCAGCAGCGACACAGGGGGTCAGCCCCAGCATTTT. It is translated as CASSDTGGQPQHF. Together with reference TRBV7-2 and TRBJ1-5, the CDR3 gives the full variable domain: GAGVSQSPSNKVTEKGKDVELRCDPISGHTALYWYRQSLGQGLEFLIYFQGNSAPDKSGLPSDRFSAERTGGSVSTLTIQRTQQEDSAVYLCASSDTGGQPQHFGDGTRLSIL.

The chain has TRBV18 and TRBJ2-7; TRBD1 matches at 9 bases. Trimming took 2 bases from V and 4 from J; bases not matched to a gene: 6. Per the germline V gene, CDR1 is KGHSH and CDR2 is LQKENI. This CDR3 contains 15 residues. The CDR3 nucleotides are TGTGCCAGCTCACCAGGACAGGGGTTTTTTTACGAGCAGTACTTC. This translates into CASSPGQGFFYEQYF.

V is TRBV5-4 and J is TRBJ2-6; the match to TRBD1 covers 10 bases. Per germline, CDR1 SGHNT and CDR2 YYREEE (reference sequence). The CDR3 runs to 19 residues. The junction had 7 bases not matched to a gene; V was cut back by 0 bases and J by 1 base. DNA of the CDR3: TGTGCCAGCAGCTTGGCGAGACAGGGGGCGACGTCTGGGGCCAACGTCCTGACTTTC. This encodes CASSLARQGATSGANVLTF.

The chain carries TRBV27 and TRBJ1-4, with 7 bases matching TRBD1. CDR1 is MNHEY, CDR2 SMNVEV, per germline (reference sequence). The CDR3 has 14 amino acids. J gave up 5 bases and V 8 bases, and 8 bases lay outside the gene matches. The DNA for the CDR3 is TGTGCCAGCGGATGGACAGGAGTGAATGAAAAACTGTTTTTT. Amino acid sequence: CASGWTGVNEKLFF.

The rearrangement links TRBV18 to TRBJ2-4, with TRBD1 as a possible D gene (5 bases). CDR1 and CDR2 (germline): KGHSH, LQKENI. CDR3 length: 15 residues. Between the trimmed V and J ends, which lost 1 base and 6 bases, there was a span of 13 bases. The CDR3 here is CASSPRVSQGNIQYF. CDR3 in DNA: TGTGCCAGCTCACCACGTGTGTCCCAGGGAAACATTCAGTACTTC.

The chain uses TRBV6-5 and TRBJ2-7; 11 bases are shared with TRBD1. The germline V gene has CDR1 MNHEY and CDR2 SVGAGI. The V segment lost 6 bases and the J segment 6 bases; nucleotides outside the gene matches: 10. The CDR3 runs 15 residues. CDR3 region: CASSWLGQGAGEQYF. CDR3 coding DNA: TGTGCCAGCAGCTGGCTAGGACAGGGGGCGGGCGAGCAGTACTTC.

The chain employs TRBV27 and TRBJ2-3, with TRBD2 as a possible D gene (5 bases). The germline V gene encodes CDR1 MNHEY and CDR2 SMNVEV (reference sequence). The germline V and J ends were trimmed by 3 bases and 10 bases, with 14 bases remaining between them. The CDR3 has 13 amino acids. The chain's CDR3 is CASSLEVGFAQYF. Written as DNA, the CDR3 is TGTGCCAGCAGTTTGGAGGTTGGGTTTGCGCAGTATTTT.

The chain uses TRBV12-2 and TRBJ2-7; the D call of TRBD1 is as the table states it, not checked on the DNA. TRBV12-2 is a pseudogene. This CDR3 region has 15 residues. The CDR3 nucleotides are TGTGCAAGTCGCTTAGCTTATCAGGGGAACTACGAGCAGTACTTC. It specifies CASRLAYQGNYEQYF.

This sequence joins TRBV5-6 and TRBJ1-1, with D possibly TRBD1 on 5 matching bases. The CDR3 is 18 residues long. Germline CDR1 is SGHDT and CDR2 is YYEEEE. V shed 1 base and J shed 2 bases, with 21 bases lying between them. The CDR3 sequence: CASSLLFSTDFFNTEAFF. Here the CDR3 DNA reads TGTGCCAGCAGCTTGTTATTTTCGACAGACTTTTTCAACACTGAAGCTTTCTTT.

This clone was seen only once. The chain is built from TRBV11-2 and TRBJ1-1; D unclear. The V end lost 5 bases, the J end lost 2 bases, and 9 bases lay between the germline ends. The CDR3 is made up of 13 amino acids. Germline loops: CDR1 SGHAT, CDR2 FQNNGV. In DNA form, the CDR3 reads TGTGCCAGCAGCGCGCACACTAACACTGAAGCTTTCTTT. This codes for CASSAHTNTEAFF.

The chain uses TRBV27 and TRBJ2-1, with 12 bases that match TRBD1. Germline CDR1 reads MNHEY; CDR2 reads SMNVEV (reference sequence). J gave up 10 bases and V 4 bases, and 5 bases lay outside the gene matches. This CDR3 is built from 14 residues. The CDR3 loop is CASSWGQGAGEQFF. CDR3 in DNA: TGTGCCAGCAGTTGGGGACAGGGGGCTGGGGAGCAGTTCTTC.